The T cell receptor beta chain described here comes from a study of shared clonotypes between healthy human individuals. Findings of the study overall: Shared clonotypes across all four donors exceeded non-shared ones in generation probability.

Template for every sorted-subset replicate PCR totaled about 0.2 ug DNA, 30,000 to 35,000 T cell genomes. Profiling relied on immunoSEQ multiplex PCR, and the TCRdb table lists in-frame clones only, not all of them. This table has about 2 million clones, around 96% appearing once. Selected positively for CCR7 and CD45RO-negative, naive CD8 cells excluded terminally differentiated effector memory CD45RA+ cells. Healthy adults negative for HIV, lacking recent acute infections or vaccinations, served as donors. A word on this clone: Its antigen is undetermined.

Sequencing was done on a sample of naive CD8+ T cells sorted from blood. The receptor was isolated from a man in his late teens or twenties in good health.

CDR3 region: CASSPYLTGEHEQYF. DNA for the CDR3: TGTGCCAGCAGCCCCTACCTGACTGGAGAACACGAGCAGTACTTC. The rearrangement uses TRBV9 and TRBJ2-7; unclear D gene. V was clipped by 4 bases and J by 5 bases, with 19 bases between them. This CDR3 contains 15 residues. Germline V gene sequence: CDR1 SGDLS, CDR2 YYNGEE.